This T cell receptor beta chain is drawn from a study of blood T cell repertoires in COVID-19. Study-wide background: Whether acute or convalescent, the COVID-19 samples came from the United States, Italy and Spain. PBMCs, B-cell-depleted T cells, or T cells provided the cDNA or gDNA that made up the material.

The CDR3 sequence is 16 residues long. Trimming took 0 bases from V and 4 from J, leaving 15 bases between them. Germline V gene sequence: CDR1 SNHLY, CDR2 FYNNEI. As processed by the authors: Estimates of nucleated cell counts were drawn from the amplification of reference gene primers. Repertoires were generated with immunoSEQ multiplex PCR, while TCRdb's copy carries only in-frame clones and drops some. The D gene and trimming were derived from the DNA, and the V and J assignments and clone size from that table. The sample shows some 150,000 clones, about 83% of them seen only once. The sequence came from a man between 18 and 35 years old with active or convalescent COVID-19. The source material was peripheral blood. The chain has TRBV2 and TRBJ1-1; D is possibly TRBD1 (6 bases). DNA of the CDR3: TGTGCCAGCAGTGAAGCGACGACAGGCACTTTCACTGAAGCTTTCTTT. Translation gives CASSEATTGTFTEAFF.